This TCR beta chain was obtained from a study of beta chain features in type 1 diabetes. This clone was observed a few times. Its specificity is not known. Each donor gave one heparinised blood draw averaging about 110 mL. Sort purity for all populations was recorded as exceeding 98%. Study outcomes and limitations: Across all four CD4+ subsets, people with type 1 diabetes showed modestly shorter TCRB CDR3s. PCR might favor shorter templates, equally in patients and controls.

CDR3 length equals 15 residues. Trimming took off 2 bases at V and 4 bases at J, with 13 bases between the two ends. CDR1 SGDLS and CDR2 YYNGEE come from the germline V gene. Of the isolated RNA, all was reverse transcribed, and so the sequenced material was expressed TCRB transcripts. Measured with immunoSEQ multiplex PCR; TCRdb has only the in-frame clones, and not every one. The sample yields hundreds of thousands of clones, roughly 9% seen once. Sample: central memory CD4+ T cells from blood. V is TRBV9 and J is TRBJ2-1; TRBD2 is a possible D gene (5 bases). The sequence was collected from a man younger than 45 with type 1 diabetes. Here the CDR3 DNA reads TGTGCCAGCAGCGTCCGGGATGTGGGGTACAATGAGCAGTTCTTC. Amino acids: CASSVRDVGYNEQFF.